The subject of this entry is one TCR beta chain. Its recognized antigen is unknown. No much larger clone exists at a distance of one base, and base qualities are not known. This sample was included in a study of blood T cell repertoires in COVID-19 (dated by TCRdb to the early 2020s). In the study overall: Samples from collaborators originated in the United States, Italy and Spain and spanned both the acute and convalescent phases of COVID-19. The prospective study material was composed of cDNA or gDNA derived from T cells, B-cell-depleted T cells, or PBMCs. Subjects who had been exposed to COVID-19, were actively infected with it, or had recovered from it provided the deeply sampled blood TCRbeta repertoires that made up the dataset. The repertoires were made available in a free public database intended to serve as a resource for research on the immune response to SARS-CoV-2. The samples were drawn from the first 160 participants of the ongoing ImmuneRACE study and from some 1,300 subjects provided by 6 global collaborators. Nearly every sample came with metadata listing a de-identified subject ID, COVID-19 status, age in years and sex. Where available, HLA class I and class II types were obtained from metadata supplied by the sample provider rather than from assay-based typing. Study-wide conclusions, independent of this receptor: Clinical and demographic metadata were provided uncurated, with the amount varying by source and participant.

A second Seattle source provided samples from volunteer blood donors who had recovered from COVID-19. Collaborating institutions collected whole blood in K2EDTA tubes following their own protocols. Collaborator samples were shipped for TCRbeta analysis as frozen whole blood, isolated PBMCs, or DNA extracted from either sample type. TCRbeta CDR3 regions were amplified from genomic DNA by means of the immunoSEQ Assay, a bias-controlled multiplex PCR. Turning to the authors' computational methods: Nucleated cell counts per sample were estimated from amplification of reference gene primers within the assay. To quantify the absolute abundance of each unique TCRbeta CDR3 rearrangement, sequence reads were collapsed and filtered. For each sample, productive Simpson clonality was calculated by taking the square root of Simpson's diversity index across productive rearrangements. Imported from immuneACCESS, the table was reduced by TCRdb to in-frame sequences with V and J called. These copies leave out some clones; in studies compared against another copy, an unresolved V gene accounts for under half, and the cause of the remainder is not known. D and trimming come from the DNA, and the V and J calls and clone size come from that table. The sample contains over 150,000 clones, about nine tenths of them found a single time. The ten largest clonotypes hold approximately 4.1% of the sample.

V and J are truncated by 5 bases and 8 bases respectively, leaving an intervening sequence of 11 bases. CDR1 and CDR2 were assigned from the germline V gene as SGHTA and FQGNSA. The CDR3 has 12 amino acids, counting the end cysteine and phenylalanine. The DNA shown is the 36-base CDR3, in frame from base 1. The sequenced sample consisted of peripheral blood. Rearrangement joined TRBV7-2 to TRBJ2-3; the D segment cannot be called with confidence. The sequence was obtained from a woman aged 60-75 years who had recovered from COVID-19. The CDR3 amino acid sequence is: CASSPTLGTQYF. The bases read TGTGCCAGCAGCCCGACTTTGGGTACGCAGTATTTT. The full variable domain, with segments outside the CDR3 supplied by the reference TRBV7-2 and TRBJ2-3 proteins, appears as GAGVSQSPSNKVTEKGKDVELRCDPISGHTALYWYRQSLGQGLEFLIYFQGNSAPDKSGLPSDRFSAERTGGSVSTLTIQRTQQEDSAVYLCASSPTLGTQYFGPGTRLTVL.